A selection of T cell receptor beta chains follows, all from one sample in a study of T cell changes during pregnancy in multiple sclerosis. Produced via immunoSEQ multiplex PCR; TCRdb's table is partial and in-frame only. This table has approximately 50,000 clones, around 94% appearing once. This sample comprised CD4+ T cells from peripheral blood mononuclear cells, obtained in the third trimester of pregnancy. These TCRs come from a female donor with multiple sclerosis, enrolled in a pregnancy study. Each CDR3 is given with its conserved first and last residue. D genes are given only for firm matches. Only part of the rows carry a size: once, few, many, or a class if the clone is expanded.

NA	TRBV28	NA	TRBJ2-5	TGTGCCAGCAGTCGGGCCCTACAGGTGTTTCAAGAGACCCAGTACTTC	CASSRALQVFQETQYF
NA	TRBV27	NA	TRBJ1-2	TGTGCCAGCAGTTTATCCGTCTATGGCTACACCTTC	CASSLSVYGYTF
NA	TRBV10-3	NA	TRBJ2-2	TGTGCCGTCGCGGAGATCGCGAACACCGGGGAGCTGTTTTTT	CAVAEIANTGELFF
TRBD2	TRBV5-4	NA	TRBJ2-1	TGTGCCAGCAGCGAGGATTCCCACACTAGCGGGAGATTCAATGAGCAGTTCTTC	CASSEDSHTSGRFNEQFF
NA	TRBV27	NA	TRBJ1-1	TGTGCCAGCACAGAACAGGGACACCAGAACACTGAAGCTTTCTTT	CASTEQGHQNTEAFF
TRBD1	TRBV11-3	NA	TRBJ2-7	TGTGCCAGCAGCTTGGGTACAGGGGTCCCCTACGAGCAGTACTTC	CASSLGTGVPYEQYF
NA	TRBV21-1	NA	TRBJ2-5	TGTGCCAGCCGCTCGGACAGGGGACAAGAGACCCAGTACTTC	CASRSDRGQETQYF
TRBD1	TRBV19	NA	TRBJ1-5	TGTGCCAGTAGTATAGGGACAGGGAGTCAGCCCCAGCATTTT	CASSIGTGSQPQHF
NA	TRBV7-8	NA	TRBJ1-3	TGTGCCAGCAGCGCTACAACAGGTTCTGGAAACACCATATATTTT	CASSATTGSGNTIYF
TRBD1	TRBV5-4	NA	TRBJ1-1	TGTGCCAGCAGCTTGGGGCTCCGCACAGGGGCGAAGCCCTACACTGAAGCTTTCTTT	CASSLGLRTGAKPYTEAFF
NA	TRBV29-1	few	TRBJ1-1	TGCAGCGTTGGAGAGAGGAACACTGAAGCTTTCTTT	CSVGERNTEAFF
TRBD2	TRBV4-3	NA	TRBJ2-3	TGCGCCAGCAGCCAAGTTGGCGGGGGTCCCGGAAGGGCGCAGTATTTT	CASSQVGGGPGRAQYF
TRBD2	TRBV6-5	NA	TRBJ2-7	TGTGCCAGCAGATATCTAGCGGGAGGCCTTTTCGAGCAGTACTTC	CASRYLAGGLFEQYF
NA	TRBV6-5	few	TRBJ1-1	TGTGCCAGCAGTTACTCTGGCGGTGAAGCTTTCTTT	CASSYSGGEAFF
TRBD1	TRBV7-9	NA	TRBJ1-5	TGTGCCAGAACAGGGGGCTTCAATCAGCCCCAGCATTTT	CARTGGFNQPQHF
TRBD1	TRBV2	NA	TRBJ2-7	TGTGCCAGCAGTGGGGACAGGGCCCACGAGCAGTACTTC	CASSGDRAHEQYF
TRBD2	TRBV11-2	NA	TRBJ2-3	TGTGCCAGCAGGCAAATTACCGGGACTAGCGGCACAGATACGCAGTATTTT	CASRQITGTSGTDTQYF
NA	TRBV11-3	NA	TRBJ2-3	TGTGCCAGCAGCGACCGGGACAACACAGATACGCAGTATTTT	CASSDRDNTDTQYF
TRBD2	TRBV19	NA	TRBJ2-7	TGTGCCAGTAGCTCCGGACTAGCCCAATACTACGAGCAGTACTTC	CASSSGLAQYYEQYF
NA	TRBV5-1	NA	TRBJ1-4	TGCGCCAGCAGCCCCCGACAGGCGGGCGAAAAACTGTTTTTT	CASSPRQAGEKLFF